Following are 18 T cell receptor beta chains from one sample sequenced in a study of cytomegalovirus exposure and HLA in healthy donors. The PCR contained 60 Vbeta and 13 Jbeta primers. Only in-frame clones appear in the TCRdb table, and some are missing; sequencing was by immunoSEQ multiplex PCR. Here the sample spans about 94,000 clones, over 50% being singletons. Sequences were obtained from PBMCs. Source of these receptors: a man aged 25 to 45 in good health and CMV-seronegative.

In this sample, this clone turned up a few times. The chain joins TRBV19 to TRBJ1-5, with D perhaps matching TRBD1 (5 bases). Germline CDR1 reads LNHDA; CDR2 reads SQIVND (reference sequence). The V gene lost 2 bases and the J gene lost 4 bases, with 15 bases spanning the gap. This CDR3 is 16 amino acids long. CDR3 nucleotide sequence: TGTGCCAGTAGTATAACGGGCAGGGAATCGAATCAGCCCCAGCATTTT. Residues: CASSITGRESNQPQHF.

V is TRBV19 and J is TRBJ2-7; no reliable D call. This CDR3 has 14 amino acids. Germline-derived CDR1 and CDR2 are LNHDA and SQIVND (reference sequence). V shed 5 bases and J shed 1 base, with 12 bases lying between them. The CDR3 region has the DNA TGTGCCAGTAGTCCCGGTATTCGGTCCTACGAGCAGTACTTC. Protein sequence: CASSPGIRSYEQYF.

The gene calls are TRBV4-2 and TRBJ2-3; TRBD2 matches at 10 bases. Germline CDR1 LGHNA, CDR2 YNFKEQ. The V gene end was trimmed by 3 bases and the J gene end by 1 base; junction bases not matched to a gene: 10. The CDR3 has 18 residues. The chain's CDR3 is CASSHWVRSGGGTDTQYF. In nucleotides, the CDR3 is TGTGCCAGCAGCCATTGGGTAAGGAGCGGGGGGGGCACAGATACGCAGTATTTT.

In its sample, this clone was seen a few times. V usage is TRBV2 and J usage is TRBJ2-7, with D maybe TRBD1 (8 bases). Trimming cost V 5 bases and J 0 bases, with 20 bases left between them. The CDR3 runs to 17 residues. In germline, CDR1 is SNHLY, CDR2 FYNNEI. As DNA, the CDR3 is TGTGCCAGCAGTACTGACAGGGGCGGCGGGAGCTCCTACGAGCAGTACTTC. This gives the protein CASSTDRGGGSSYEQYF. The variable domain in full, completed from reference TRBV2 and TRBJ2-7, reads EPEVTQTPSHQVTQMGQEVILRCVPISNHLYFYWYRQILGQKVEFLVSFYNNEISEKSEIFDDQFSVERPDGSNFTLKIRSTKLEDSAMYFCASSTDRGGGSSYEQYFGPGTRLTVT.

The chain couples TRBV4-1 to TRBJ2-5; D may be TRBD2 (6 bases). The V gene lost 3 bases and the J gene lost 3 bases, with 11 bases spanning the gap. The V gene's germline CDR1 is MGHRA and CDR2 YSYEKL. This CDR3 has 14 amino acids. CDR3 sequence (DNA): TGCGCCAGCAGCCACCCGGGACTTGAAGAGACCCAGTACTTC. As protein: CASSHPGLEETQYF.

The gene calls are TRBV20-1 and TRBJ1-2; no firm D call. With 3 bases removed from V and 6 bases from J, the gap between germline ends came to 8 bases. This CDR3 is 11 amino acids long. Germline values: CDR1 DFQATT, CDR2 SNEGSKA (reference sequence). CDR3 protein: CSASRQDGYTF. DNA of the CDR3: TGCAGTGCTAGTAGGCAGGATGGCTACACCTTC.

CDR3: CASSFVPSGGVTDTQYF. CDR3 in DNA: TGTGCCAGCAGCTTTGTCCCTAGCGGGGGGGTTACAGATACGCAGTATTTT. V gene TRBV7-2 combines with J gene TRBJ2-3; 12 nucleotides line up with TRBD2. CDR1 and CDR2 from the germline V gene are SGHTA and FQGNSA. V gave up 3 bases and J gave up 3 bases; unmatched junction bases: 7. This CDR3 spans 17 amino acids.

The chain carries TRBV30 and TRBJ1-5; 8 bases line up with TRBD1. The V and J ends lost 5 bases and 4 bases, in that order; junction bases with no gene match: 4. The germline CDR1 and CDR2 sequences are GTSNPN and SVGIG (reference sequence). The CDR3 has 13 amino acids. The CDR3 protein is CAWGTGGNQPQHF. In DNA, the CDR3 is TGTGCCTGGGGTACAGGGGGTAATCAGCCCCAGCATTTT.

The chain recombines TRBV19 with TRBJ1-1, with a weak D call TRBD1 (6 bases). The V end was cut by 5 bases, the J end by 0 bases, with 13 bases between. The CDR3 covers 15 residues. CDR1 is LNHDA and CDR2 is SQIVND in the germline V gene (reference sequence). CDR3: CASSARGAMNTEAFF. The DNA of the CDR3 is TGTGCCAGTAGTGCCCGGGGGGCAATGAACACTGAAGCTTTCTTT.

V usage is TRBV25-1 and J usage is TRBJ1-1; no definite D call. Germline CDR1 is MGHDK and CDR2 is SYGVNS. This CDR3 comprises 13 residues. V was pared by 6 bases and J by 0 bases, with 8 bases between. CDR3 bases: TGTGCCAGCAGAAATTATATGAACACTGAAGCTTTCTTT. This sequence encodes CASRNYMNTEAFF.

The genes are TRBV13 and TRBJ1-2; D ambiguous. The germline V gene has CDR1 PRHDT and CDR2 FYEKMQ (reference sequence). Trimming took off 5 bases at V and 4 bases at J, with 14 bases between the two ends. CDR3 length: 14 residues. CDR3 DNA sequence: TGTGCCAGCAGCCTAGAGCGGCTTAGCTATGGCTACACCTTC. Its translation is CASSLERLSYGYTF.

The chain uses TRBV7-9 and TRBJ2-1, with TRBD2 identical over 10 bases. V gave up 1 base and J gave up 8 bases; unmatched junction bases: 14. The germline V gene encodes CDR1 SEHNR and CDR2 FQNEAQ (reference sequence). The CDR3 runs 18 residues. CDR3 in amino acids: CASSLGVGAGGSGDEQFF. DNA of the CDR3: TGTGCCAGCAGCTTAGGGGTTGGAGCGGGAGGGTCCGGCGATGAGCAGTTCTTC. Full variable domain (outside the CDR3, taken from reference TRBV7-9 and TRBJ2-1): DTGVSQNPRHKITKRGQNVTFRCDPISEHNRLYWYRQTLGQGPEFLTYFQNEAQLEKSRLLSDRFSAERPKGSFSTLEIQRTEQGDSAMYLCASSLGVGAGGSGDEQFFGPGTRLTVL.

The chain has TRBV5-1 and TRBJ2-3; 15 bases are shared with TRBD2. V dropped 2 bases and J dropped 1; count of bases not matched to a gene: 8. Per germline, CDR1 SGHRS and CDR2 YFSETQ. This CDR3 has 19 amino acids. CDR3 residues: CASSFRTSGRGGGTDTQYF. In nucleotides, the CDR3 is TGCGCCAGCAGCTTCCGGACTAGCGGGAGGGGGGGAGGCACAGATACGCAGTATTTT.

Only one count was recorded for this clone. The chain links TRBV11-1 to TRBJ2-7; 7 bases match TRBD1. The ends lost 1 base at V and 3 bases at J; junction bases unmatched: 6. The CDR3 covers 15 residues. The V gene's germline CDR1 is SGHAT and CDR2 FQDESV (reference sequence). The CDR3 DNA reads TGTGCCAGCAGCTTAGGGGCCAGGGGGTTCTACGAGCAGTACTTC. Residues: CASSLGARGFYEQYF.

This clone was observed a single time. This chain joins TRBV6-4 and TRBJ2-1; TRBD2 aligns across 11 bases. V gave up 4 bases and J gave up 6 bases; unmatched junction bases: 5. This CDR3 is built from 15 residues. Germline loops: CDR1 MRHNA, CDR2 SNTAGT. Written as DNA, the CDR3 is TGTGCCAGCAGTGGACTAGCGGGAACGGGCAATGAGCAGTTCTTC. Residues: CASSGLAGTGNEQFF.

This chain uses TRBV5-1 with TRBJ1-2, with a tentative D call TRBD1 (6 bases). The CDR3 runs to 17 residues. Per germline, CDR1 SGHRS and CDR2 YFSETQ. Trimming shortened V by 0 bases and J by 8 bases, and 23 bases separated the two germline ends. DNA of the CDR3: TGCGCCAGCAGCTTGGGATACAGGGTACCCCTCGAAGGAGGCTACACCTTC. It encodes CASSLGYRVPLEGGYTF. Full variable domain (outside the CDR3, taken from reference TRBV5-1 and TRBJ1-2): KAGVTQTPRYLIKTRGQQVTLSCSPISGHRSVSWYQQTPGQGLQFLFEYFSETQRNKGNFPGRFSGRQFSNSRSEMNVSTLELGDSALYLCASSLGYRVPLEGGYTFGSGTRLTVV.

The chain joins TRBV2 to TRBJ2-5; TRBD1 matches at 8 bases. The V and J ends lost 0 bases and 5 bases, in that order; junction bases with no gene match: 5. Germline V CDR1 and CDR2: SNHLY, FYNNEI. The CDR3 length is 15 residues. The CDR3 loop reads CASSEARGRGETQYF. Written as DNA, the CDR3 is TGTGCCAGCAGTGAAGCCAGGGGGCGCGGTGAGACCCAGTACTTC.

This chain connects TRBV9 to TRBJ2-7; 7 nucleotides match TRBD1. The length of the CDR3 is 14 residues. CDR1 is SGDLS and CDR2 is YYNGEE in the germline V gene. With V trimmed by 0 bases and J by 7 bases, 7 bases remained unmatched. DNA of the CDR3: TGTGCCAGCAGCGTAGAGCCCAGGGGGAAGGAGCAGTACTTC. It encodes CASSVEPRGKEQYF.